Below, 8 T cell receptor beta chains from the same sample are listed, as sequenced in a study of radiation and T cells in renal cell carcinoma. Generated by immunoSEQ multiplex PCR, the TCRdb table keeps only in-frame clones and is missing some. The data contain approximately 150,000 clones, approximately 90% of them seen just once; the ten biggest clones take up around 4.4%. The time point is: baseline pretreatment blood. Noted treatment: 15 Gy SBRT to primary tumor, nephrectomy 4 weeks later. Source: blood, taken from a patient whose treatment included radiotherapy and nephrectomy. The source of these receptors is a woman in her seventies with renal cell carcinoma.

CDR3 nucleotide sequence: TGTGCTAGTGGGGCGGGGGCAACAGATACGCAGTATTTT. Encoded protein: CASGAGATDTQYF. This chain uses TRBV12-5 with TRBJ2-3; TRBD2 is a possible D gene (7 bases). CDR1 is LGHNT, CDR2 FRNRAP, per germline. CDR3 length: 13 residues. V dropped 6 bases and J dropped 3 bases, with 10 bases sitting between them. The variable domain in full, with the rest retrieved from reference TRBV12-5 and TRBJ2-3, is DARVTQTPRHKVTEMGQEVTMRCQPILGHNTVFWYRQTMMQGLELLAYFRNRAPLDDSGMPKDRFSAEMPDATLATLKIQPSEPRDSAVYFCASGAGATDTQYFGPGTRLTVL.

The rearrangement joins TRBV20-1 to TRBJ1-2, with D perhaps matching TRBD1 (6 bases). CDR3 length: 11 amino acids. V lost 5 bases, J lost 8 bases, and 12 bases lay in between. Germline CDR1 and CDR2: DFQATT and SNEGSKA (reference sequence). The CDR3 coding sequence is TGCAGTGCTGTACAGGGAGGCGGCTACACCTTC. This translates into CSAVQGGGYTF.

This clone was seen more than once but under ten times. The chain recombines TRBV13 with TRBJ2-5; D ambiguous. V gave up 2 bases and J gave up 5 bases, with 15 bases separating them. The CDR3 consists of 15 residues. Per germline, CDR1 PRHDT and CDR2 FYEKMQ (reference sequence). The CDR3 nucleotides are TGTGCCAGCAGCTTAAGAAGGGCCCTCCATGAGACCCAGTACTTC. This encodes CASSLRRALHETQYF.

V is TRBV5-5 and J is TRBJ1-2; D possibly corresponds to TRBD1 (6 bases). From germline, CDR1 is SGHKS and CDR2 YYEKEE (reference sequence). The length of the CDR3 is 14 residues. Trimming left V 0 bases short and J 8 bases short, with 14 bases between. In DNA form, the CDR3 reads TGTGCCAGCAGCTTGGCCAGGGGTGCGGACGGCTACACCTTC. Its protein product is CASSLARGADGYTF.

The chain couples TRBV6-6 to TRBJ1-4; D ambiguous. This CDR3 has 12 residues. Germline V gene lookup returns CDR1 MNHNY and CDR2 SVGAGI (reference sequence). The germline V and J ends were trimmed by 2 bases and 8 bases, with 6 bases remaining between them. The CDR3 region has the DNA TGTGCCAGCAGTTACCAGCGGGAAAAACTGTTTTTT. The encoded protein is CASSYQREKLFF.

The J gene is TRBJ1-3, the V gene TRBV2, with unresolved D. This CDR3 has 13 amino acids. The V end lost 8 bases, the J end lost 10 bases, and 18 bases lay between the germline ends. Germline assignment: CDR1 SNHLY and CDR2 FYNNEI. Here the CDR3 DNA reads TGTGCCAGCTCTCGGGCCCTCTTGGGAACCATATATTTT. Translating it yields CASSRALLGTIYF.

This chain joins TRBV5-6 and TRBJ2-3; D is uncertain. Germline CDR1 and CDR2: SGHDT and YYEEEE. This CDR3 is 16 amino acids long. The V end lost 1 base, the J end lost 4 bases, and 16 bases lay between the germline ends. In nucleotides, the CDR3 is TGTGCCAGCAGCTTGTTTGGCTCTCCTCCCCCAGATACGCAGTATTTT. This encodes CASSLFGSPPPDTQYF.

J is TRBJ1-1 and V is TRBV28; D is unclear. Looked up from germline, CDR1 is MDHEN and CDR2 is SYDVKM. The CDR3 runs 17 residues. The V end was cut by 4 bases, the J end by 0 bases, with 18 bases between. The CDR3 sequence is CASSSPGPRILNTEAFF. CDR3 in DNA: TGTGCCAGCAGTTCCCCCGGTCCACGAATTCTGAACACTGAAGCTTTCTTT.